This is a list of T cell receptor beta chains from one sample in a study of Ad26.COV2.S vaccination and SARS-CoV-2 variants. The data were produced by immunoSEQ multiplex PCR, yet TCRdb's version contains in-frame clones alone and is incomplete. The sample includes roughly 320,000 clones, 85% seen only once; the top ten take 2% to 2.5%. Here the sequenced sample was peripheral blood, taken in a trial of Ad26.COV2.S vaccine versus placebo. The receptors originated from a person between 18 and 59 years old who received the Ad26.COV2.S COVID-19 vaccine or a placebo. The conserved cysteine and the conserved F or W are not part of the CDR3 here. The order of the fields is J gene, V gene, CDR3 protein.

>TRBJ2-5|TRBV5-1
ASNPGVQETQY
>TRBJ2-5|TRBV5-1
ASSRATETQY
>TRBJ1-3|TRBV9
ASSARDRGDTIY
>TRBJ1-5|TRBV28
ASTGPNNQPQH
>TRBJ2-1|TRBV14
ASSHRTQTLSEQF
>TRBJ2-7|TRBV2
ASTSGQGTSYSSYEQY
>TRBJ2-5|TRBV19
ASSNGMGQWETQY
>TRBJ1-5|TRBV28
ASSTTGGGNQPQH
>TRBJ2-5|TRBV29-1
SVGAGVAVTQY
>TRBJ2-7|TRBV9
ASSATGGDYEQY
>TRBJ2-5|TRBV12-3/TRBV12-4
ASSRDRGETQY
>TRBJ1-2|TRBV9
ASSPLQQENYGYT
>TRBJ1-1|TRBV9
ASSVASGLGTEAF
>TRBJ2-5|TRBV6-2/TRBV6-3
ASSYAASLETQY
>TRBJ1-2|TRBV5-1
ASSLAEGTGGYT
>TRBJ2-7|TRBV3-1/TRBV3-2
ASSQARYEQY
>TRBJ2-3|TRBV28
ASSLSDYTDTQY
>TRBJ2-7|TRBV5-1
ASSLGTHSYEQY
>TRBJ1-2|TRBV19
ASTQQGIYGYT
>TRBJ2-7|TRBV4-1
ASSQVSRVRPSSYEQY
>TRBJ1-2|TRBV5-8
ASSPGSIYGYT
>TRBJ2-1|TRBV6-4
ASSVEGTSSYNEQF
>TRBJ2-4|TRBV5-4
ASSLERGKNIQY
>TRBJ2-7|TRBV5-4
ASSGGLAASSYEQY
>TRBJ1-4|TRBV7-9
ASTDTGHSATNEKLF